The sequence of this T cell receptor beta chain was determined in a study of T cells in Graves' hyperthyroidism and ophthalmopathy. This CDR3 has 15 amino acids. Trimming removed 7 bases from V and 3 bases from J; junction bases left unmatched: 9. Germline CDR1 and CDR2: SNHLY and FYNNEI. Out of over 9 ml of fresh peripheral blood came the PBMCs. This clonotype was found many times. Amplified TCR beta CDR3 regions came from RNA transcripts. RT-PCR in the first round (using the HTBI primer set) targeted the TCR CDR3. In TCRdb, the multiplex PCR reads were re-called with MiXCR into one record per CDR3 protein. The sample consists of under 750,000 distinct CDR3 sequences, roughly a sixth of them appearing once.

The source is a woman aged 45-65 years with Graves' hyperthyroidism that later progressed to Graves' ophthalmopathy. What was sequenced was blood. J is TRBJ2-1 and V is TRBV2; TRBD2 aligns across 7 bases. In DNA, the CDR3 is TGTGCCAGCACTGAGACCCGGGGGGTCTACAATGAGCAGTTCTTC. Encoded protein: CASTETRGVYNEQFF.